The 24 T cell receptor beta chains below were found in one sample sequenced in a study of shared clonotypes between healthy human individuals. Data came from immunoSEQ multiplex PCR; TCRdb stores just in-frame clones and leaves some out. Here the sample spans some 2,500,000 clones, approximately 93% being singletons. The sample taken for sequencing was naive CD4+ T cells from PBMCs. Subset specified: CD45RA+ positively selected. The receptors derive from a man aged 18 to 29 in good health. Some clones in this sample may be carry-over from other donors' samples.

The rearrangement uses TRBV5-1 and TRBJ1-3; the match to TRBD1 covers 7 bases. Germline CDR1 reads SGHRS; CDR2 reads YFSETQ. The CDR3 loop spans 14 amino acids. The trim removed 4 bases at V and 2 bases at J, leaving 3 bases unmatched. The CDR3 reads CASSSGQAGNTIYF. For the CDR3, the DNA is TGCGCCAGCAGCAGCGGACAGGCTGGAAACACCATATATTTT.

V gene TRBV6-1 combines with J gene TRBJ1-3; 7 positions agree with TRBD1. This CDR3 comprises 15 residues. CDR1 and CDR2 from the germline V gene are MNHNS and SASEGT. The V gene end was trimmed by 4 bases and the J gene end by 0 bases; junction bases not matched to a gene: 3. In nucleotides, the CDR3 is TGTGCCAGCAGTGTACGGACAGGCTCTGGAAACACCATATATTTT. Translating it yields CASSVRTGSGNTIYF.

This clone has just a few counts. The rearrangement joins TRBV25-1 to TRBJ1-2; no clear D gene. CDR1 and CDR2 from the germline V gene are MGHDK and SYGVNS. The CDR3 spans 11 residues. The ends were cut back, 6 bases at V and 8 bases at J, with 10 bases in the middle. The CDR3 region has the DNA TGTGCCAGCAGGGGAGGGTACGGCTACACCTTC. Protein sequence: CASRGGYGYTF.

The rearrangement links TRBV7-3 to TRBJ1-3; no reliable D call. V was clipped by 3 bases and J by 0 bases, with 12 bases between them. The germline gives CDR1 SGHTA, CDR2 FQGTGA. There are 16 residues in the CDR3. CDR3 sequence reads: CASSFAPPSSGNTIYF. The CDR3 DNA follows: TGTGCCAGCAGCTTCGCTCCACCGAGCTCTGGAAACACCATATATTTT.

The rearrangement joins TRBV15 to TRBJ2-2, with 10 positions matching TRBD1. The J segment lost 4 bases and the V segment lost 4 bases, leaving 3 bases of the junction unmatched. Germline CDR1 is LNHNV and CDR2 is YYDKDF (reference sequence). The CDR3 totals 15 residues. The CDR3 nucleotides read TGTGCCACCAGCAACCGGGACAGGGGCACCGGGGAGCTGTTTTTT. Translation gives CATSNRDRGTGELFF.

V is TRBV29-1 and J is TRBJ1-2, with 9 nucleotides matching TRBD1. Germline CDR1 SQVTM, CDR2 ANQGSEA. V lost 7 bases, J lost 7 bases, and 16 bases stayed unmatched. This CDR3 spans 15 amino acids. The CDR3 DNA reads as TGCAGCGCATCGACAGGGGGAACCCAACACCCTGGCTACACCTTC. This translates into CSASTGGTQHPGYTF.

As concerns this clone: Other DNA sequences in the sample encode the same CDR3. CDR3 protein: CASSIRGGQPQHF. CDR3 coding DNA: TGTGCCAGTAGTATTAGAGGTGGGCAGCCCCAGCATTTT. The chain has TRBV19 and TRBJ1-5, with D unresolved. CDR3 length equals 13 residues. Germline CDR1 reads LNHDA; CDR2 reads SQIVND (reference sequence). V was shortened by 3 bases and J by 7 bases, with 10 bases between the two germline ends.

V and J are TRBV9 and TRBJ2-2; D ambiguous. The germline CDR1 and CDR2 sequences are SGDLS and YYNGEE. CDR3 length equals 13 residues. V lost 7 bases, J lost 3 bases, and 10 bases lay in between. This CDR3 is CASRQGYTGELFF. CDR3 nucleotides: TGTGCCAGCCGACAAGGATACACCGGGGAGCTGTTTTTT.

The chain links TRBV6-1 to TRBJ1-1; D not resolved. The CDR3 sequence is 12 residues long. Trimming cost V 0 bases and J 11 bases, with 10 bases left between them. Germline assignment: CDR1 MNHNS and CDR2 SASEGT. The CDR3 DNA reads as TGTGCCAGCAGTGAAGCGCTAGAAGAGGCTTTCTTT. Protein product: CASSEALEEAFF.

The V gene is TRBV29-1, the J gene TRBJ1-2; D remains unclear. The CDR3 contains 13 residues. Germline CDR1 SQVTM, CDR2 ANQGSEA. V was shortened by 1 base and J by 2 bases, with 8 bases between the two germline ends. The CDR3 loop is CSVEGRKNYGYTF. The CDR3 nucleotides are TGCAGCGTTGAAGGAAGGAAAAACTATGGCTACACCTTC.

The CDR3: CASSNHGAGYGYTF. Here the CDR3 DNA reads TGTGCCAGCAGCAACCACGGGGCGGGGTATGGCTACACCTTC. The chain joins TRBV21-1 to TRBJ1-2. TRBV21-1 is tagged as a pseudogene. This CDR3 region has 14 residues.

This chain joins TRBV4-1 and TRBJ2-7; 10 nucleotides match TRBD2. After removal of 4 bases from V and 4 bases from J, the junction contained 13 bases not matched to a gene. Germline CDR1 is MGHRA and CDR2 is YSYEKL. This CDR3 comprises 17 residues. CDR3 protein: CASSPTTGLADFYEQYF. The CDR3 DNA sequence: TGCGCCAGCAGCCCTACGACAGGACTAGCGGACTTTTACGAGCAGTACTTC.

The CDR3 sequence is CASNRVAGELFF. The CDR3, as DNA: TGTGCCAGCAACAGGGTGGCCGGGGAGCTGTTTTTT. The chain employs TRBV6-6 and TRBJ2-2, with D perhaps TRBD1 (6 bases). Germline CDR1 is MNHNY and CDR2 is SVGAGI (reference sequence). V dropped 7 bases and J dropped 6 bases, with 9 bases sitting between them. The length of the CDR3 is 12 residues.

Regarding this clone: Relative to the germline gene, one junction end is altered; a read error may explain this. CDR3 residues: CASSSLRPGDERYF. Written as DNA, the CDR3 is TGTGCCAGCAGTTCCCTACGACCGGGTGACGAGCGGTACTTC. This chain links TRBV6-5 with TRBJ2-7; D not certain. The CDR3 contains 14 residues. CDR1 MNHEY and CDR2 SVGAGI come from the germline V gene.

The V call is TRBV18, the J call TRBJ2-7, with D unclear. Trimming left V 3 bases short and J 9 bases short, with 15 bases between. Germline V gene data show CDR1 as KGHSH and CDR2 as LQKENI. There are 13 residues in the CDR3. The CDR3 is CASSPSPTQGQYF. As DNA, the CDR3 is TGTGCCAGCTCACCCAGCCCTACGCAAGGGCAGTACTTC.

The chain uses TRBV4-1 and TRBJ2-5; 8 bases fit TRBD2. The CDR3 has 17 residues. V was clipped by 1 base and J by 3 bases; unmatched bases: 10. The germline V gene encodes CDR1 MGHRA and CDR2 YSYEKL. The CDR3 sequence: CASSQVLSGREKETQYF. In nucleotides, the CDR3 is TGCGCCAGCAGCCAAGTTCTTTCCGGGAGGGAAAAAGAGACCCAGTACTTC.

This rearrangement joins TRBV5-1 to TRBJ2-5, with 7 bases identical to TRBD2. Per germline, CDR1 SGHRS and CDR2 YFSETQ. This CDR3 region has 15 residues. V shed 7 bases, J shed 1 base, and the junction held 10 bases outside the gene matches. CDR3 amino acids: CASGGTGGSQETQYF. As DNA, the CDR3 is TGCGCCAGCGGCGGGACGGGGGGTTCCCAAGAGACCCAGTACTTC.

The chain recombines TRBV5-4 with TRBJ2-7; TRBD2 agrees at 11 bases. Losses at the gene ends were 4 bases for V and 2 bases for J; bases not matched to a gene: 5. Germline loops: CDR1 SGHNT, CDR2 YYREEE (reference sequence). This CDR3 comprises 15 residues. The CDR3 DNA reads as TGTGCCAGCAGCAAAGGGACTAGCGGAGCCTACGAGCAGTACTTC. Translating it yields CASSKGTSGAYEQYF.

The rearrangement links TRBV2 to TRBJ2-7; 8 nucleotides line up with TRBD1. From germline, CDR1 is SNHLY and CDR2 FYNNEI. CDR3 length equals 14 residues. J gave up 6 bases and V 5 bases, and 9 bases lay outside the gene matches. In nucleotides, the CDR3 is TGTGCCAGCAGTAGACAAGGGACAGGAGGCGAGCAGTACTTC. Its protein is CASSRQGTGGEQYF.

This chain uses TRBV4-2 with TRBJ1-3; D is uncertain. CDR3 size: 13 residues. Trimming left V 0 bases short and J 3 bases short, with 3 bases between. Germline V gene lookup returns CDR1 LGHNA and CDR2 YNFKEQ. The CDR3 sequence: CASSQEVGNTIYF. Here the CDR3 DNA reads TGTGCCAGCAGCCAAGAAGTTGGAAACACCATATATTTT.

The chain carries TRBV28 and TRBJ2-5; TRBD1 might be the D (6 bases). The CDR3 is 16 amino acids. V shed 9 bases and J shed 5 bases, with 25 bases lying between them. The V gene's germline CDR1 is MDHEN and CDR2 SYDVKM. CDR3 nucleotides: TGTGCCAGTCGAACCAATACAGGGCGGCGAGGGGAGACCCAGTACTTC. Protein: CASRTNTGRRGETQYF.

The chain links TRBV29-1 to TRBJ2-1, with 9 bases aligning to TRBD1. V lost 7 bases, J lost 7 bases, and 5 bases stayed unmatched. From germline, CDR1 is SQVTM and CDR2 ANQGSEA. The CDR3 consists of 12 residues. CDR3 protein: CSGGQGRNEQFF. The CDR3 DNA sequence: TGCAGCGGTGGACAGGGGAGGAATGAGCAGTTCTTC.

This clone was detected once. The chain employs TRBV28 and TRBJ2-3, with 8 bases identical to TRBD2. Germline V gene sequence: CDR1 MDHEN, CDR2 SYDVKM. CDR3 size: 16 residues. The junction had 11 bases not matched to a gene; V was cut back by 5 bases and J by 4 bases. DNA for the CDR3: TGTGCCAGCAGTCAGGCGGGGGGCGGGAGCCCAGATACGCAGTATTTT. It encodes CASSQAGGGSPDTQYF.

For this clone: Other DNA sequences within the sample encode an identical CDR3. The DNA of the CDR3 is TGTGCCAGCAGTGAATCACTCGGAAACACCATATATTTT. Translation: CASSESLGNTIYF. This rearrangement joins TRBV6-1 to TRBJ1-3; unclear D gene. Trimming removed 2 bases from V and 4 bases from J, with 6 bases in between. The CDR3 length is 13 residues. Germline CDR1 reads MNHNS; CDR2 reads SASEGT.